This record covers a single T cell receptor beta chain. The table lists this clonotype with many counts. Its antigen is unknown. Qualities for individual bases were not recorded, and no much larger clone is one base off. This sample is drawn from a study of spatial heterogeneity in lung cancer (dated by TCRdb to between 2018 and 2021). For the wider study: The donors were around 69 patients from the lung TRACERx cohort who had early-stage, untreated non-small cell lung cancer. In non-small cell lung cancer, the study made a quantitative comparison of TCR alpha and beta repertoires among multiple tumor regions, matched nontumor lung and blood. Nonsynonymous mutation counts, determined by whole-exome sequencing of tumor tissue, were related to features of the TCR repertoire. In the raw uncorrected reads, each unique combination of TCR and UMI appeared more than ten times on average. At surgery, hundreds of tumor regions, roughly 62 matched nontumor lung samples and about 56 PBMC samples were TCR-sequenced for both alpha and beta chains. Follow-up PBMC samples were sequenced whenever the samples were available, and the median time to follow-up was two to three years after resection. Beta-chain transcripts were consistently detected in greater numbers than alpha-chain transcripts, which likely reflected higher beta-chain transcript abundance.

The library was built by means of 5' RACE. TCRdb names NextSeq 500 as the instrument used. In the TCR library protocol, a unique molecular identifier was attached to each TCR cDNA molecule so that PCR and sequencing errors could be corrected. The original pipeline was this. TCR identification, UMI-based error correction and CDR3 extraction were all carried out with Decombinator tools. Expanded TCRs were defined as those above a frequency of 2 per 1,000, corresponding to the top 1% of the tumor frequency distribution. Rényi diversity was computed with the R vegan package after subsampling each repertoire 100 times to 5,000 TCRs. To build CDR3 similarity networks, amino acid triplet string-kernel similarity was used, and CDR3s were connected when their pairwise similarity was above 0.82. The raw public reads went through TCRdb reprocessing: fastp at Q25, MiXCR clone calling, in-frame beta chains kept. Every entry covers one CDR3 protein and lists the most common genes and DNA from its rows. The V and J calls and clone size are TCRdb's, not the authors'. For this sample the table gives 9,000 to 13,000 distinct CDR3 sequences, of which 10% were detected only once. Under 40% of the sample rests with the top ten.

Interpreted using the paper, the time point label stands for: blood at routine non-recurrence follow-up after resection. Whole RNA extracted from tumor and nontumor lung tissue, or from cryopreserved PBMC samples, was used for TCR sequencing without cell sorting. A patient was chosen for TCR sequencing only when enough RNA was available from at least two tumor regions. Study-level results and caveats: Additional single-cell paired TCR alpha and beta sequencing was considered necessary to confirm, at a functional level, the hypothesis that regional TCRs recognize regional mutations. Only 11 to 15 patients were included in the comparisons of baseline and follow-up blood repertoires. Ubiquitous expanded tumor TCRs were found in blood more often at tumor resection than at routine follow-up.

V was cut back by 6 bases and J by 6 bases, leaving a gap of 2 bases between them. Per the germline V gene (reference sequence), LNHDA is the CDR1 and SQIVND is the CDR2. The CDR3 contains 10 residues, cysteine and phenylalanine counted. CDR3 DNA only is kept here, 30 bases in frame from base 1. This material consisted of PBMCs, taken at follow-up. The V gene is TRBV19 and the J gene is TRBJ2-2, with the D gene uncertain. The TCR sequence derives from a female donor with early-stage non-small cell lung cancer. The nucleotides are TGTGCCAGTAGATCCGGGGAGCTGTTTTTT. Translated, it gives CASRSGELFF.